These 8 T cell receptor beta chains came from one sample sequenced in a study of cytomegalovirus exposure and HLA in healthy donors. PCR amplification relied on 60 Vbeta primers (plus 13 Jbeta primers). Clones were read by immunoSEQ multiplex PCR, and TCRdb kept only the in-frame ones, dropping some. The table lists 120,000 to 150,000 clones, almost 80% of them singletons, with approximately 1% in the top ten. Sequenced input: PBMCs. The receptors here all came from a man between 18 and 29 years old in good health and CMV-seronegative.

The chain joins TRBV9 to TRBJ2-7, with TRBD1 matching 10 bases. From germline, CDR1 is SGDLS and CDR2 YYNGEE. Trimming took 0 bases from V and 6 from J; bases not matched to a gene: 9. The CDR3 runs 16 residues. The CDR3 region has the DNA TGTGCCAGCAGCGTAGACGGGGACAGGGGTTTCGGCGAGCAGTACTTC. It translates to CASSVDGDRGFGEQYF.

This sequence joins TRBV2 and TRBJ1-5; maybe TRBD1 (5 bases). This CDR3 has 13 amino acids. V was shortened by 6 bases and J by 0 bases, with 6 bases between the two germline ends. Germline V gives CDR1 SNHLY, CDR2 FYNNEI. Here the CDR3 DNA reads TGTGCCAGCAGCAGGGATAGCAATCAGCCCCAGCATTTT. Protein sequence: CASSRDSNQPQHF.

This chain uses TRBV5-1 with TRBJ2-3, with D perhaps TRBD2 (5 bases). The CDR3 has 18 residues. Germline V lookup: CDR1 SGHRS, CDR2 YFSETQ. The V and J ends lost 4 bases and 6 bases respectively, with 27 bases between them. The CDR3 reads CASSPSAVGRGMGDTQYF. CDR3 nucleotides: TGCGCCAGCAGCCCCTCTGCCGTCGGACGAGGGATGGGGGATACGCAGTATTTT. Based on the CDR3 plus reference TRBV5-1 and TRBJ2-3, the full variable domain is KAGVTQTPRYLIKTRGQQVTLSCSPISGHRSVSWYQQTPGQGLQFLFEYFSETQRNKGNFPGRFSGRQFSNSRSEMNVSTLELGDSALYLCASSPSAVGRGMGDTQYFGPGTRLTVL.

The chain employs TRBV4-3 and TRBJ2-1, with a tentative D call TRBD1 (5 bases). The CDR3 is 16 residues long. The germline V gene has CDR1 LGHNA and CDR2 YSLEER. V lost 0 bases and J lost 9, with 18 bases in between. The chain's CDR3 is CASSQDQGYIPTEQFF. The CDR3 coding sequence is TGCGCCAGCAGCCAAGATCAGGGCTACATCCCAACTGAGCAGTTCTTC.

The chain is built from TRBV4-1 and TRBJ2-4, with D possibly matching TRBD2 (5 bases). The CDR3 has 16 amino acids. Germline CDR1 is MGHRA and CDR2 is YSYEKL. Deletions cut 1 base from V and 8 bases from J, with 18 bases between. The CDR3 DNA is TGCGCCAGCAGCCAAGGAGTCAGCCCGGGAAGGGACATTCAGTACTTC. Amino acids: CASSQGVSPGRDIQYF.

The count of this clone is one. The chain recombines TRBV7-9 with TRBJ2-3; 7 bases fit TRBD1. This CDR3 is 14 amino acids long. The V gene end was trimmed by 3 bases and the J gene end by 3 bases; junction bases not matched to a gene: 3. Germline V CDR1 and CDR2: SEHNR, FQNEAQ (reference sequence). The CDR3 is CASSFPGQTDTQYF. Here the CDR3 DNA reads TGTGCCAGCAGCTTTCCGGGACAGACAGATACGCAGTATTTT.

The chain carries TRBV13 and TRBJ1-3, with D tentatively TRBD1 (6 bases). The CDR3 consists of 16 residues. Trimming removed 0 bases from V and 2 bases from J, with 11 bases in between. Germline assignment: CDR1 PRHDT and CDR2 FYEKMQ (reference sequence). CDR3: CASSLGSGAAGNTIYF. Here the CDR3 DNA reads TGTGCCAGCAGCTTAGGGTCAGGGGCTGCTGGAAACACCATATATTTT. The full variable domain, in which reference TRBV13 and TRBJ1-3 provide the parts outside the CDR3, is AAGVIQSPRHLIKEKRETATLKCYPIPRHDTVYWYQQGPGQDPQFLISFYEKMQSDKGSIPDRFSAQQFSDYHSELNMSSLELGDSALYFCASSLGSGAAGNTIYFGEGSWLTVV.

This clone was observed once. The CDR3 nucleotides are TGTGCCAGCAGCCCAAACAGGGGATGGAACACTGAAGCTTTCTTT. Translation gives CASSPNRGWNTEAFF. The chain couples TRBV5-8 to TRBJ1-1; the match to TRBD1 covers 7 bases. The CDR3 has 15 amino acids. V gave up 4 bases and J gave up 1 base; unmatched junction bases: 7. Per germline, CDR1 SGHTS and CDR2 YDEGEE.